The 6 T cell receptor beta chains presented below share a single source sample, sequenced in a study of cytomegalovirus exposure and HLA in healthy donors (dated by TCRdb to the late 2010s). The method behind the library was the immunoSEQ multiplex PCR assay. For the multiplex PCR, a mixture combining 60 forward primers for TCR Vbeta segments and 13 reverse primers for TCR Jbeta segments was used. TCRdb re-hosts the immuneACCESS table, in-frame sequences only. Its copies lack some clones; in the studies checked, an unresolved V gene accounts for under half of them, and the cause for the rest is not known. Recorded for this sample are about 150,000 clones; around 79% of them occurred a single time. The ten largest clonotypes hold about 3.7% of the sample. Sequenced sample: PBMCs. The source is a human donor in good health.

The chain has TRBV27 and TRBJ2-7; D is possibly TRBD2 (6 bases). V was cut by 3 bases and J by 3 bases, with 15 bases left in between. This CDR3 is 15 amino acids long. In germline, CDR1 is MNHEY, CDR2 SMNVEV (reference sequence). The CDR3 loop reads CASSLGGETLYEQYF. The CDR3 nucleotides read TGTGCCAGCAGTTTGGGCGGGGAGACCCTCTACGAGCAGTACTTC.

This chain connects TRBV5-1 to TRBJ2-5; a weak D match, TRBD2 (5 bases). The CDR3 has 14 amino acids. The germline V gene has CDR1 SGHRS and CDR2 YFSETQ. The V and J ends lost 1 base and 5 bases respectively, with 12 bases between them. This chain's CDR3 is CASSLRGSGETQYF. The CDR3 region has the DNA TGCGCCAGCAGCTTGCGCGGGTCCGGCGAGACCCAGTACTTC.

The gene calls are TRBV2 and TRBJ2-5; a weak D match, TRBD1 (6 bases). Looked up from germline, CDR1 is SNHLY and CDR2 is FYNNEI. Trimming cost V 4 bases and J 2 bases, with 14 bases left between them. The CDR3 spans 15 residues. The CDR3 protein is CASSGPGASQETQYF. DNA for the CDR3: TGTGCCAGCAGTGGTCCAGGGGCCTCTCAAGAGACCCAGTACTTC.

The chain uses TRBV5-6 and TRBJ2-5; 7 nucleotides agree with TRBD1. The CDR3 is made up of 14 amino acids. V was pared by 0 bases and J by 5 bases, with 4 bases of the junction left unmatched. Germline CDR1 is SGHDT and CDR2 is YYEEEE. The CDR3 spells CASSLGGRGETQYF. The CDR3 nucleotides are TGTGCCAGCAGCTTGGGAGGCAGGGGGGAGACCCAGTACTTC.

The chain links TRBV19 to TRBJ1-5; D remains unclear. Germline V gene sequence: CDR1 LNHDA, CDR2 SQIVND (reference sequence). The CDR3 contains 16 residues. V was shortened by 4 bases and J by 4 bases, with 17 bases between the two germline ends. Here the CDR3 reads CASSTVPLGANQPQHF. DNA for the CDR3: TGTGCCAGTAGTACAGTACCACTCGGAGCTAATCAGCCCCAGCATTTT.

Details on this clone: The junction does not match germline at one end; this may be a read error. CDR3 region: CASSDKNHYGYPF. DNA for the CDR3: TGTGCCAGCAGTGACAAGAACCACTATGGCTACCCCTTC. This chain uses TRBV25-1 with TRBJ1-2, with unresolved D. Germline CDR1 reads MGHDK; CDR2 reads SYGVNS. CDR3 length: 13 amino acids.